Here is one TCR beta chain with its context. Assay used: immunoSEQ multiplex PCR; TCRdb lists only in-frame clones, some missing. Of approximately 36,000 clones listed, more than 75% were seen once; the top ten hold 6.5% to 8.5%. The data stem from a study of T cell changes during pregnancy in multiple sclerosis. The sample in question was CD8+ T cells from peripheral blood mononuclear cells, obtained in the third trimester of pregnancy. This receptor was identified in a female donor with multiple sclerosis, enrolled in a pregnancy study.

The chain's CDR3 is CASSLEKGERLADTQYF. The DNA of the CDR3 is TGCGCCAGCAGCTTGGAAAAGGGGGAGAGGTTGGCAGATACGCAGTATTTT. This chain connects TRBV5-1 to TRBJ2-3; D might be TRBD1 (6 bases). Trimming shortened V by 0 bases and J by 4 bases, and 18 bases separated the two germline ends. Germline V gene data show CDR1 as SGHRS and CDR2 as YFSETQ. The CDR3 is 17 amino acids.